These T cell receptor beta chains were read from a single sample in a study of blood T cell repertoires in COVID-19. Clones were sequenced by immunoSEQ multiplex PCR, and TCRdb holds only the in-frame ones, with some missing. There are 220,000 or so clones in the sample; roughly four fifths occur only once, and roughly 3.5% lies in the top ten. Sequences were obtained from PBMCs or T cells enriched from blood (not recorded which). All receptors come from an older woman who had recovered from COVID-19. CDR3s include the opening cysteine and the closing phenylalanine or tryptophan. The order of the fields is clone size, J gene, V gene, D gene, CDR3 protein, CDR3 DNA. The D gene is left open where the match is weak. Some rows mark clone size as missing; the rest say once, few, many or name a class of expanded clone.

clone_size: NA; j_call: TRBJ1-4; v_call: TRBV2; d_call: NA; cdr3_aa: CASSPNPIVGAKLFF; cdr3_nt: TGTGCCAGCAGTCCGAACCCCATCGTAGGGGCAAAACTGTTTTTT
clone_size: NA; j_call: TRBJ1-1; v_call: TRBV6-5; d_call: TRBD1; cdr3_aa: CASSSDRGLRAFF; cdr3_nt: TGTGCCAGCAGCTCGGACAGGGGGCTTCGAGCTTTCTTT
clone_size: NA; j_call: TRBJ2-5; v_call: TRBV25-1; d_call: NA; cdr3_aa: CASTSRGLSETQYF; cdr3_nt: TGTGCCAGCACCTCCAGAGGACTCTCCGAGACCCAGTACTTC
clone_size: once; j_call: TRBJ1-5; v_call: TRBV9; d_call: TRBD1; cdr3_aa: CASSVGGTALYSNQPQHF; cdr3_nt: TGTGCCAGCAGCGTAGGGGGGACAGCTCTTTATAGCAATCAGCCCCAGCATTTT
clone_size: NA; j_call: TRBJ2-5; v_call: TRBV9; d_call: TRBD1; cdr3_aa: CASSVGQLGVGQETQYF; cdr3_nt: TGTGCCAGCAGCGTGGGACAGCTAGGGGTCGGGCAAGAGACCCAGTACTTC
clone_size: NA; j_call: TRBJ2-5; v_call: TRBV11-2; d_call: TRBD2; cdr3_aa: CASSRTSGETQYF; cdr3_nt: TGTGCCAGCAGCCGGACTAGCGGGGAGACCCAGTACTTC
clone_size: few; j_call: TRBJ1-3; v_call: TRBV7-9; d_call: NA; cdr3_aa: CASTRGADFLSGNTIYF; cdr3_nt: TGTGCCAGCACCCGGGGGGCCGACTTCCTCTCTGGAAACACCATATATTTT
clone_size: NA; j_call: TRBJ2-2; v_call: TRBV2; d_call: NA; cdr3_aa: CASRERAVTGELFF; cdr3_nt: TGTGCCAGCAGAGAGCGGGCCGTCACCGGGGAGCTGTTTTTT
clone_size: once; j_call: TRBJ1-3; v_call: TRBV6-5; d_call: NA; cdr3_aa: CASSPDRGNTIYF; cdr3_nt: TGTGCCAGCAGCCCCGACAGGGGAAACACCATATATTTT
clone_size: NA; j_call: TRBJ2-1; v_call: TRBV7-6; d_call: NA; cdr3_aa: CASSLAEGGIYNEQFF; cdr3_nt: TGTGCCAGCAGCTTAGCGGAGGGGGGGATATACAATGAGCAGTTCTTC
clone_size: NA; j_call: TRBJ1-3; v_call: TRBV6-5; d_call: NA; cdr3_aa: CASSYAGSGNTIYF; cdr3_nt: TGTGCCAGCAGTTATGCGGGATCGGGAAACACCATATATTTT
clone_size: NA; j_call: TRBJ1-4; v_call: TRBV6-5; d_call: TRBD1; cdr3_aa: CASTGQGTEKLFF; cdr3_nt: TGTGCCAGTACGGGACAGGGGACTGAAAAACTGTTTTTT
clone_size: NA; j_call: TRBJ2-5; v_call: TRBV5-4; d_call: NA; cdr3_aa: CASSLPPVREQETQYF; cdr3_nt: TGTGCCAGCAGCTTGCCTCCGGTCCGTGAGCAAGAGACCCAGTACTTC
clone_size: NA; j_call: TRBJ1-3; v_call: TRBV7-2; d_call: NA; cdr3_aa: CASSFGQTENTIYF; cdr3_nt: TGTGCCAGCAGCTTCGGACAAACTGAAAACACCATATATTTT